The source of this T cell receptor beta chain is a study of neurological immune-mediated disorders. Study-level results: Subjects shared no identical expanded-clone CDR3 amino acid sequences, suggesting private TCR-beta repertoires in all groups.

Synthesis of cDNA was performed by 5'RACE using 10-nucleotide random UMIs. Every sequencing run produced over 190 million TCR-beta sequences, and the sequences from any one run covered 15-18 subjects. TCRdb fed the 5' RACE reads into MiXCR, producing one record per CDR3 protein. The sample holds around 28,000 distinct CDR3 sequences, approximately 6.6% seen once. This clonotype was counted many times. The antigen is not known. Input material: PBMCs. The receptor's source is a woman aged 50 to 60 in good health.

The CDR3 region is CARAGTGNNSPLHF. The CDR3 nucleotides read TGTGCCCGCGCCGGGACGGGGAATAATTCACCCCTCCACTTT. The chain joins TRBV30 to TRBJ1-6; the D gene is possibly TRBD1 (5 bases). The CDR3 contains 14 residues. The germline V gene encodes CDR1 GTSNPN and CDR2 SVGIG (reference sequence). V lost 8 bases and J lost 5, with 16 bases in between. The whole variable domain, filled in from reference TRBV30 and TRBJ1-6, reads SQTIHQWPATLVQPVGSPLSLECTVEGTSNPNLYWYRQAAGRGLQLLFYSVGIGQISSEVPQNLSASRPQDRQFILSSKKLLLSDSGFYLCARAGTGNNSPLHFGNGTRLTVT.